This TCR beta chain was sequenced in a study of blood T cell repertoires in COVID-19. Points on this clone: At one end, the junction sequence differs from germline, possibly due to a read error.

Cohorts were determined from participant-reported clinical history. The CDR3 runs to 14 residues. Germline V lookup: CDR1 KGHSH, CDR2 LQKENI. Sequencing used immunoSEQ multiplex PCR; TCRdb keeps in-frame clones, though not all of them. The repertoire consists of 150,000 or so clones, with 75% to 85% occurring once and the leading ten covering about 3.7%. This sequence joins TRBV18 and TRBJ2-5, with 8 bases lining up with TRBD1. This sequence was found in a woman aged 55-69 years who had recovered from COVID-19. Input material: PBMCs or T cells enriched from blood (not recorded which). The CDR3 loop is CASSTPSGGETQYF. The CDR3 DNA sequence: TGTGCCAGCTCAACACCGTCAGGGGGCGAGACCCAGTACTTC. The complete variable domain, with remaining parts taken from reference TRBV18 and TRBJ2-5, reads NAGVMQNPRHLVRRRGQEARLRCSPMKGHSHVYWYRQLPEEGLKFMVYLQKENIIDESGMPKERFSAEFPKEGPSILRIQQVVRGDSAAYFCASSTPSGGETQYFGPGTRLLVL.